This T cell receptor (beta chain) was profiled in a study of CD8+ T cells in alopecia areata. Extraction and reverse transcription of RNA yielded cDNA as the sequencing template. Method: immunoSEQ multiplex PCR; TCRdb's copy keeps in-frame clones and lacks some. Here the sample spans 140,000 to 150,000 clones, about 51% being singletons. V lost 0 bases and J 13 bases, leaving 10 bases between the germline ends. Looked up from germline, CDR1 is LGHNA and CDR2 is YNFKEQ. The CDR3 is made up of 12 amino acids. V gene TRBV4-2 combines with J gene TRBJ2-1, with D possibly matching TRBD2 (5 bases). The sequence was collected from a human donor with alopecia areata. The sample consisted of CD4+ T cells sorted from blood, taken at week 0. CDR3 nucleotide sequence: TGTGCCAGCAGCCAAGATGCGGGTGCTCAGTTCTTC. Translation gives CASSQDAGAQFF.